The subject of this entry is one T cell receptor beta chain. Its target is not known. For each patient, 1 to 8 samples were obtained, pretreatment and on-treatment. The data were taken from a study of PD-L1 blockade in urothelial cancer. About the research overall: The study started patients on atezolizumab in the mid-2010s, giving 1,200 mg intravenously every 3 weeks. T cells numbered a median of approximately 130,000 in the blood samples.

TCRdb keeps only in-frame clones here, not all; method: immunoSEQ multiplex PCR. The sample lists about 43,000 clones, around 90% occurring once. Overall study findings and caveats: Prediction of better survival came from below-median pretreatment blood TCR clonality.

The source was PBMCs, collected around atezolizumab (anti-PD-L1) treatment. The receptor comes from an older woman with urothelial cancer.

In nucleotides, the CDR3 is TGCGCCAGCTTATCCCAGGGGCCCTACGAGCAGTACTTC. Its protein product is CASLSQGPYEQYF. This chain joins TRBV23-1 and TRBJ2-7, with TRBD1 as a possible D gene (6 bases). TRBV23-1 is placed among ORFs of uncertain function. Trimming removed 8 bases at V and 2 bases at J, with 13 bases between. The CDR3 has 13 amino acids.